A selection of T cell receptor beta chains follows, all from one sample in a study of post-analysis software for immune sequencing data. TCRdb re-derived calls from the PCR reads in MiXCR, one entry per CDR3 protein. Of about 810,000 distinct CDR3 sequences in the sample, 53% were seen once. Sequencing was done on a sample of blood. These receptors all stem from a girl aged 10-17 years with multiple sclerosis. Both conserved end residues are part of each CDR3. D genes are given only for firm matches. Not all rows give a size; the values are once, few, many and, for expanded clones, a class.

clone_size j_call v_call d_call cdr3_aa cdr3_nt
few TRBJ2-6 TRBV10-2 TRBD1 CASSGDADRSSFGANVLTF TGCGCCAGCAGTGGCGACGCGGACAGGTCTTCGTTCGGGGCCAACGTCCTGACTTTC
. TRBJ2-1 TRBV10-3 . CAISVEGREEFF TGTGCCATCAGTGTCGAGGGCAGGGAGGAGTTCTTC
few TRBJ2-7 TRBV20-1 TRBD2 CSAPGTTPNGSQYF TGCAGTGCCCCCGGGACTACCCCTAACGGGTCCCAGTACTTC
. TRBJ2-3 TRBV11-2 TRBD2 CASSPLASGRSTDTQYF TGTGCCAGCAGCCCCCTTGCTAGCGGGAGGAGCACAGATACGCAGTATTTT
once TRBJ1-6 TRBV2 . CASAGGSYNSPLHF TGTGCCAGTGCCGGGGGATCCTATAATTCACCCCTCCACTTT
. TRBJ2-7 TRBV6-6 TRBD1 CASSYAIDRAFYEQYF TGTGCCAGCAGTTACGCGATCGACAGGGCTTTCTACGAGCAGTACTTC
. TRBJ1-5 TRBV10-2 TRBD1 CASTSQGWLQPQHF TGCGCCAGCACCTCACAGGGGTGGTTGCAGCCCCAGCATTTT
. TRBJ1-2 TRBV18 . CASSPVEDPHGYTF TGTGCCAGCTCACCAGTGGAGGACCCCCATGGCTACACCTTC
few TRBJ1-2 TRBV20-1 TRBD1 CSATDRGHGGYTF TGCAGTGCCACGGACAGGGGGCATGGTGGCTACACCTTC
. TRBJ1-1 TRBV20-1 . CSAREGGDHTEAFF TGCAGTGCTAGGGAGGGTGGGGACCACACTGAAGCTTTCTTT
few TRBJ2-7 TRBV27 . CASSGTVAHEQYF TGTGCCAGCAGTGGGACCGTTGCCCACGAGCAGTACTTC
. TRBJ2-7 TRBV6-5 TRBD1 CASSFSPGQGVWDEQYF TGTGCCAGCAGTTTTTCCCCCGGACAGGGCGTTTGGGACGAGCAGTACTTC
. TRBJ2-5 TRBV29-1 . CSVGLKVGGPAGETQYF TGCAGCGTTGGCCTTAAGGTTGGCGGCCCTGCGGGAGAGACCCAGTACTTC
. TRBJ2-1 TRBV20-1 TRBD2 CSAMGLAGAYNEQFF TGCAGTGCCATGGGACTAGCGGGTGCTTACAATGAGCAGTTCTTC
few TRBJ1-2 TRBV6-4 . CASRDRDGSPYTF TGTGCCAGCCGAGACCGGGACGGCTCCCCCTACACCTTC
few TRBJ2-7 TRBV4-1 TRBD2 CASSPGIAGATYEQYF TGCGCCAGCAGCCCGGGGATAGCGGGGGCAACCTACGAGCAGTACTTC
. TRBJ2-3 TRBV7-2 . CASSSRPDTQYF TGTGCCAGCAGCTCTAGACCAGATACGCAGTATTTT
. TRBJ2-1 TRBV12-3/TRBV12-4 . CASTLLGGNEQFF TGTGCCAGCACTTTGTTAGGAGGCAATGAGCAGTTCTTC
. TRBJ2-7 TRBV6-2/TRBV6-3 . CASSMWGGDEQYF TGTGCCAGCAGCATGTGGGGGGGCGACGAGCAGTACTTC
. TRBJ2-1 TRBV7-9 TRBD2 CAHDPTGGPVSEQFF TGTGCCCATGACCCCACGGGAGGGCCGGTCAGTGAGCAGTTCTTC
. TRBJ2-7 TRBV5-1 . CASSTGATYEQYF TGCGCCAGCAGCACGGGAGCGACCTACGAGCAGTACTTC
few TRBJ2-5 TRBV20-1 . CSASPWDGKETQYF TGCAGTGCTTCCCCTTGGGACGGTAAAGAGACCCAGTACTTC
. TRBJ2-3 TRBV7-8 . CASSLDTWVAVTDTQYF TGTGCCAGCAGCTTAGACACTTGGGTAGCGGTGACAGATACGCAGTATTTT
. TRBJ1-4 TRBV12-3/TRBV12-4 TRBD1 CASSFRQGKEKLFF TGTGCCAGCAGTTTTAGACAGGGAAAGGAAAAACTGTTTTTT
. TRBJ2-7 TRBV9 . CASSVEAGIPYEQYF TGTGCCAGCAGCGTAGAGGCAGGGATTCCCTACGAGCAGTACTTC
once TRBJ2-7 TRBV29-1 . CGVSVGAPYEQYF TGCGGCGTTTCTGTCGGGGCCCCCTACGAGCAGTACTTC
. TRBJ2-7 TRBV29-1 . CSVANTLEQYF TGCAGCGTTGCTAACACCCTCGAGCAGTACTTC
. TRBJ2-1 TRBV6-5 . CASSGGRLNEQFF TGTGCCAGCAGTGGGGGCCGGCTCAATGAGCAGTTCTTC
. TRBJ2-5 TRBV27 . CASSLSRRGETQYF TGTGCCAGCAGTTTGAGCCGTCGGGGGGAGACCCAGTACTTC
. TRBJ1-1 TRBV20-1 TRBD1 CSAPFPRGRNTEAFF TGCAGTGCACCCTTTCCTAGGGGGCGAAACACTGAAGCTTTCTTT
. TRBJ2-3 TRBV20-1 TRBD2 CSSTSGRDTQYF TGCAGTTCTACTAGCGGGAGAGATACGCAGTATTTT
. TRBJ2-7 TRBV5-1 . CASSLGFLGSITYEQYF TGCGCCAGCAGCTTGGGTTTCTTGGGCAGCATAACCTACGAGCAGTACTTC
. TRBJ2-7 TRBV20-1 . CSARDPVAPTYEQYF TGCAGTGCCAGAGATCCTGTAGCTCCCACCTACGAGCAGTACTTC
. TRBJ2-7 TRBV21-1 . CASSPGRGGRNYEQYF TGTGCCAGTAGTCCAGGCCGTGGGGGGAGGAACTACGAGCAGTACTTC
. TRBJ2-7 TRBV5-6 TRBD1 CASSYGTGELEQYF TGTGCCAGCAGCTACGGGACAGGGGAACTCGAGCAGTACTTC
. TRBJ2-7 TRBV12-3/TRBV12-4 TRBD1 CASRGQNSYEQYF TGTGCCAGCAGGGGACAGAACTCCTACGAGCAGTACTTC
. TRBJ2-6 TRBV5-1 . CASSLLPGSGANVRTF TGCGCCAGCAGCTTACTACCAGGCTCTGGGGCCAACGTCCGGACTTTC
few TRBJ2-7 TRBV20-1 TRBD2 CSAINRIAGAPRVTYEQYF TGCAGTGCGATCAACCGGATAGCGGGAGCCCCCCGAGTAACCTACGAGCAGTACTTC
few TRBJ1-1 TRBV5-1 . CASHERNTEAFF TGCGCCAGCCACGAAAGGAACACTGAAGCTTTCTTT
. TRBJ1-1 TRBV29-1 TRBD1 CSGAGGAETRTEAFF TGCAGCGGTGCAGGGGGCGCGGAAACAAGGACTGAAGCTTTCTTT
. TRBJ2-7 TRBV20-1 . CSAGEERSYEQYF TGCAGTGCTGGGGAAGAGAGATCCTACGAGCAGTACTTC
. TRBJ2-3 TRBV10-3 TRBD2 CAISGGSGDTQYF TGTGCCATCAGTGGCGGGAGTGGAGATACGCAGTATTTT
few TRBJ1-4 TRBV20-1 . CSARDAPATNEKLFF TGCAGTGCTAGAGACGCACCCGCAACTAATGAAAAACTGTTTTTT
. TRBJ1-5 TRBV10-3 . CAISESVGNQPQHF TGTGCCATCAGTGAGTCGGTGGGGAATCAGCCCCAGCATTTT
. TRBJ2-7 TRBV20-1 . CSAYYQKTGSSYEQYF TGCAGTGCTTACTACCAAAAGACTGGGAGCTCCTACGAGCAGTACTTC
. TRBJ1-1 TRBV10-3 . CAISEQGSDAEAFF TGTGCCATCAGTGAGCAGGGAAGTGACGCTGAAGCTTTCTTT
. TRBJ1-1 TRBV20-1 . CSARVGGELMNTEAFF TGCAGTGCTAGAGTAGGCGGGGAGTTAATGAACACTGAAGCTTTCTTT
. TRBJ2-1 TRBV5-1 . CASSDWGLGNNEQFF TGCGCCAGCAGCGACTGGGGTCTAGGAAACAATGAGCAGTTCTTC
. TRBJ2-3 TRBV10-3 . CAISESRLITDTQYF TGTGCCATCAGTGAGTCGAGACTAATCACAGATACGCAGTATTTT
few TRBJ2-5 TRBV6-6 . CASSGRIQRGRETQYF TGTGCCAGCAGTGGCCGGATACAGCGCGGTAGGGAGACCCAGTACTTC
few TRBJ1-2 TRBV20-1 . CSACCGGADNYGYTF TGCAGTGCCTGTTGTGGGGGCGCGGATAACTATGGCTACACCTTC
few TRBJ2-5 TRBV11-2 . CASSLALQPQETQYF TGTGCCAGCAGCTTAGCCCTACAACCCCAAGAGACCCAGTACTTC